This is a list of T cell receptor beta chains from one sample in a study of blood T cell repertoires in COVID-19. The repertoire was sequenced with immunoSEQ multiplex PCR; TCRdb's copy has only in-frame clones and lacks some. Of 130,000 to 150,000 clones in the sample, 79% are singletons; the top ten hold 3.5% to 4.5%. Sequences were obtained from peripheral blood. The receptors derive from a man between 60 and 75 years old with acute or convalescent COVID-19. CDR3s leave out the opening cysteine and the closing phenylalanine or tryptophan. Fields, in order: D gene, V gene, CDR3 protein. D genes are given only for firm matches.

TRBD1	TRBV11-3	ASSLVVGQGADYGYT
TRBD1	TRBV19	ASSTRDRATPGVQPQH
NA	TRBV11-2	ASSLATTTSYEQY
NA	TRBV7-2	ASSSQEARGYT
NA	TRBV19	ASSIGAGTEAF
NA	TRBV30	AWSGMRILY
TRBD2	TRBV6-6	ASSYTSGMGETQY
TRBD2	TRBV4-1	ASSQESGTSKF
NA	TRBV27	ASSLVRGEFEVNTEAF
NA	TRBV27	ASSLNRLVVGEQY
TRBD1	TRBV28	ASQTGNEKLF
TRBD2	TRBV11-1	ASRPGLAGTNEQY
NA	TRBV30	AWSSSPGRRTDTQY
NA	TRBV9	ASSPPGRVSEKLF
TRBD1	TRBV5-6	ASSFDRGFSTDTQY
TRBD2	TRBV4-1	ASRQTSGEHNEQF
NA	TRBV5-4	ASSLIQGNQPQH
TRBD1	TRBV7-2	ASSSSGQGANEQF
NA	TRBV7-2	ASSLGSSSYNEQF
TRBD2	TRBV28	ASSLEGLAGLSYEQY
NA	TRBV3-1/TRBV3-2	ASSQVLLNTEAF
NA	TRBV7-2	ASSLYRGTNTEAF
NA	TRBV7-2	ASSPTKGLTEAF
TRBD1	TRBV7-8	ASSPRDRGFT
NA	TRBV3-1/TRBV3-2	ASSQALYQPQH
NA	TRBV27	ASSYLDSAQY
NA	TRBV18	ASSLGSGAKNIQY
NA	TRBV5-6	ASSLGWGLNEQF
NA	TRBV11-1	ASSLTRDYGELF
TRBD1	TRBV5-1	ASSLARTGGADTQY
NA	TRBV6-6	ASNGVRRNTEAF
NA	TRBV28	ASSLGGARNTEAF
TRBD1	TRBV5-1	ASSLGQGPYGYT
NA	TRBV28	ASKGNQPQH
TRBD2	TRBV28	ASSLWAGVFSEQY
NA	TRBV19	ATRRRDSNQPQH
NA	TRBV15	ATSRDQGREAF
TRBD2	TRBV7-3	ASSYTSGAPNEQF
NA	TRBV7-8	ASSPFTDTQY
TRBD1	TRBV29-1	SLRTGGNTEAF
TRBD1	TRBV11-2	ASSPQGRAEAF
TRBD1	TRBV2	ASCGTAEPQH
NA	TRBV4-1	ASSPREERRYEQY
TRBD1	TRBV28	ASRNDRGNQPQH
TRBD2	TRBV3-1/TRBV3-2	ASSPRAGGHYEQY
NA	TRBV25-1	ASSELVYQETQY
TRBD1	TRBV5-1	ASSLDRATYEQY
TRBD2	TRBV6-5	ASTGLAGARNEQF